This T cell receptor beta chain was identified in a study of blood T cells in healthy people across ages. Combining a sample-barcoded 5' primer with a J-beta primer mix, a second PCR ran for roughly 7 to 12 cycles. TCRdb passed the 5' RACE reads through MiXCR, listing each CDR3 protein once. The sample shows approximately 960,000 distinct CDR3 sequences, almost 30% of them seen only once. V lost 6 bases and J lost 10, with 10 bases in between. In germline, CDR1 is DFQATT, CDR2 SNEGSKA (reference sequence). This CDR3 spans 10 amino acids. Comment on this clonotype: A much bigger clone sits one base away, suggesting this may be a read error.

The same specimen was also included in a second study, on T cells of mothers and their children.

The sequenced sample was blood. The TCR originated in a woman aged 40-49 years in good health. The rearrangement links TRBV20-1 to TRBJ2-1, with unresolved D. CDR3 DNA sequence: TGCAGTGCGAACGCCTACGAGCAGTTCTTC. Encoded protein: CSANAYEQFF.